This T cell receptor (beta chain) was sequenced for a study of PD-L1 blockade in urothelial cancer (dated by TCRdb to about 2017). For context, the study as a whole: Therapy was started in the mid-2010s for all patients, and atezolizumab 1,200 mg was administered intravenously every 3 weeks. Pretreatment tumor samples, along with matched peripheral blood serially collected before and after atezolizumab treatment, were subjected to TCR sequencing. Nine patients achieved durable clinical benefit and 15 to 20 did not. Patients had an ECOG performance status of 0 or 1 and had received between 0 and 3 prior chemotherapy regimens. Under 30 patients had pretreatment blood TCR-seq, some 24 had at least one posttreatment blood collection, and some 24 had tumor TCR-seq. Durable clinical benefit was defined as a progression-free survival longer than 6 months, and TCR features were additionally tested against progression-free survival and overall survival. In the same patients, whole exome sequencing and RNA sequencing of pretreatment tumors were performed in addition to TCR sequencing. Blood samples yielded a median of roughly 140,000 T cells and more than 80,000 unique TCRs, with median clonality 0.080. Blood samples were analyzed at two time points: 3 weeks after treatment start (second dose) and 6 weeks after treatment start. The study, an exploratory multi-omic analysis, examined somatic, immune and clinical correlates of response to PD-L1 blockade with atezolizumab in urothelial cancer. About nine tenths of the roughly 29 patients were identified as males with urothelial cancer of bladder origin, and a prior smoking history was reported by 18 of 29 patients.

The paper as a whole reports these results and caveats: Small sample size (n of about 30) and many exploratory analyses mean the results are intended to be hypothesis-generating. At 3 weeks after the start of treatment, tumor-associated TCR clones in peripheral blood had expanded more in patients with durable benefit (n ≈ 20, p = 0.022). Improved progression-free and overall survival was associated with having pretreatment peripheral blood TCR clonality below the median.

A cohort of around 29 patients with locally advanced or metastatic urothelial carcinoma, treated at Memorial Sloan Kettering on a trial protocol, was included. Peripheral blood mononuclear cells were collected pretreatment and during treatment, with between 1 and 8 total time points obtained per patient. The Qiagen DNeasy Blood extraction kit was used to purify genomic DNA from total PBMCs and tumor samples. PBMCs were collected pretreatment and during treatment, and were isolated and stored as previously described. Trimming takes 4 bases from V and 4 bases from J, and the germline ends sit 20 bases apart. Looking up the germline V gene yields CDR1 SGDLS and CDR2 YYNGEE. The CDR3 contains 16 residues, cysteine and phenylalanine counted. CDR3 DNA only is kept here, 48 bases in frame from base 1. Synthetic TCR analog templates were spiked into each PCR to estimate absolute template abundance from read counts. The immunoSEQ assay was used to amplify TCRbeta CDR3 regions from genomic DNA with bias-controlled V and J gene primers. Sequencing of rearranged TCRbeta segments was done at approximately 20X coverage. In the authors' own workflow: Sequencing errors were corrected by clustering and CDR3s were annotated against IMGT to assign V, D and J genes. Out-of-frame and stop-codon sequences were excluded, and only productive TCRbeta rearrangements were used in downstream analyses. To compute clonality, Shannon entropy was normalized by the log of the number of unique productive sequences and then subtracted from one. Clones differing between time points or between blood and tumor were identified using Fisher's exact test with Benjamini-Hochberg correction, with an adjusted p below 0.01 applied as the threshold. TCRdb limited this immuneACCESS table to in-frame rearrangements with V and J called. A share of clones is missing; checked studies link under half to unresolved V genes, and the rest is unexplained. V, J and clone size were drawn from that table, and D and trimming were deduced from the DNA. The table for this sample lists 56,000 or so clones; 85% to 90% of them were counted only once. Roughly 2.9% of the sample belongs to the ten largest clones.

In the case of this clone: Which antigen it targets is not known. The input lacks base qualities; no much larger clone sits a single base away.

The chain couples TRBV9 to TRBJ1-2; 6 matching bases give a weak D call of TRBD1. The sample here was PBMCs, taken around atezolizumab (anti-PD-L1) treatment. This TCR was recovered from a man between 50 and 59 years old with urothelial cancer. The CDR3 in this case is CASSPRPGGAGYGYTF. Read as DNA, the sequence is TGTGCCAGCAGCCCCCGGCCGGGGGGCGCTGGCTATGGCTACACCTTC.